The rows below give T cell receptor beta chains drawn from one sample of a study of T cell clonotyping in hematopoietic cell transplantation. Clones were sequenced by immunoSEQ multiplex PCR, and TCRdb holds only the in-frame ones, with some missing. Among approximately 44,000 clones, roughly 94% were seen once, and the ten largest hold about 0.86%. The specimen sequenced was peripheral blood mononuclear cells. These receptors came from a woman aged 50 to 60 in good health. Some clones in this sample may be carry-over from other donors' samples. The CDR3 runs from the conserved cysteine through the conserved F or W. D genes are given only for firm matches. The listing skips clone size in some rows; elsewhere it reads once, few, many or a size class.

clone size	D gene	V gene	J gene	CDR3 DNA	CDR3 protein
.	.	TRBV19	TRBJ2-7	TGTGCCAGTAGTGGACGGAGATTCGGCTACGAGCAGTACTTC	CASSGRRFGYEQYF
once	TRBD1	TRBV5-1	TRBJ1-1	TGCGCCAGCAGCTCATACGACACAGGGGAGGACACTGAAGCTTTCTTT	CASSSYDTGEDTEAFF
.	.	TRBV4-1	TRBJ2-7	TGCGCCAGCAGCTTTAGCGGACAGGAGTCCTACGAGCAGTACTTC	CASSFSGQESYEQYF
once	.	TRBV4-3	TRBJ1-1	TGCGCCAGCAGCCAAGATCGCTTCACTGAAGCTTTCTTT	CASSQDRFTEAFF
once	.	TRBV5-1	TRBJ1-3	TGCGCCAGCAGAGTGGACAGCTCAAACACCATATATTTT	CASRVDSSNTIYF
once	.	TRBV7-6	TRBJ2-5	TGTGCCAGCAGCTTAGCAGAGACCCAGTACTTC	CASSLAETQYF
.	.	TRBV19	TRBJ2-5	TGTGCCAGTAGTACCGACAGGGAGGGTGAGACCCAGTACTTC	CASSTDREGETQYF
.	.	TRBV5-4	TRBJ2-7	TGTGCCAGCAGCTTGGAGAGGCGTTACGAGCAGTACTTC	CASSLERRYEQYF
.	.	TRBV9	TRBJ1-4	TGTGCCAGCAGCGTAGGGAGGGTGACTAATGAAAAACTGTTTTTT	CASSVGRVTNEKLFF
.	TRBD1	TRBV25-1	TRBJ1-4	TGTGCCAGCAGTGAGCAGGGGGGGACTAATGAAAAACTGTTTTTT	CASSEQGGTNEKLFF
.	.	TRBV12-5	TRBJ1-1	TGTGCTAGTGGTCCCTCCGGCCGGAACACTGAAGCTTTCTTT	CASGPSGRNTEAFF
.	.	TRBV5-1	TRBJ2-7	TGCGCCAGCAGCTTGGTCCCGGGACCCACCTCCTACGAGCAGTACTTC	CASSLVPGPTSYEQYF
.	TRBD1	TRBV5-1	TRBJ2-7	TGCGCCAGCAGCTTGGGACAGGGGACGGGGGAGCAGTACTTC	CASSLGQGTGEQYF
.	.	TRBV19	TRBJ1-5	TGTGCCAGTAGTATTCGTACCCCGGACAGAGATAGCAATCAGCCCCAGCATTTT	CASSIRTPDRDSNQPQHF
.	.	TRBV7-2	TRBJ2-5	TGTGCCAGCAGCCAATCGAGGGAGACCCAGTACTTC	CASSQSRETQYF
.	TRBD2	TRBV5-4	TRBJ2-3	TGTGCCGGGGGACTAGCGGGGATATCAGATACGCAGTATTTT	CAGGLAGISDTQYF
.	TRBD1	TRBV4-2	TRBJ1-2	TGTGCCAGCCGCCTACAGGGGGTTGACTATGGCTACACCTTC	CASRLQGVDYGYTF
.	.	TRBV7-2	TRBJ2-3	TGTGCCAGCAGCCCATCTAGCGCCAACACAGATACGCAGTATTTT	CASSPSSANTDTQYF
.	.	TRBV5-1	TRBJ2-3	TGCGCCAGCAGCTTGGACTTCCGTGGGGATACGCAGTATTTT	CASSLDFRGDTQYF
.	TRBD1	TRBV6-5	TRBJ2-7	TGTGCCAGCAGTCGGACAGGGGGCAGGTACGAGCAGTACTTC	CASSRTGGRYEQYF
.	.	TRBV19	TRBJ1-5	TGTGCCAGTAGTATAGGCAGGGGTGGCAATCAGCCCCAGCATTTT	CASSIGRGGNQPQHF
.	.	TRBV5-6	TRBJ2-7	TGTGCCAGCAGCTTGAGAAGGTCGGGATCCTACGAGCAGTACTTC	CASSLRRSGSYEQYF
.	.	TRBV15	TRBJ2-3	TGTGCCACCAGCACAGCAAGAGTTTCGGCGCAGTATTTT	CATSTARVSAQYF
.	TRBD2	TRBV7-2	TRBJ2-1	TGTGCCAGCAGCCCTCCTCCTCTAGCGGGGAGGGGAGATGAGCAGTTCTTC	CASSPPPLAGRGDEQFF
few	TRBD1	TRBV5-4	TRBJ1-2	TGTGCCAGCAGCTTGGAGGCAGGGGGCAATGGCTACACCTTC	CASSLEAGGNGYTF
.	.	TRBV4-3	TRBJ1-2	TGCGCCAGCAGCCCGAGCAGGACCGCCGCTAACTATGGCTACACCTTC	CASSPSRTAANYGYTF
.	.	TRBV6-5	TRBJ2-5	TGTGCCAGCAGTTACTCCGCTAGGCAAGAGACCCAGTACTTC	CASSYSARQETQYF
.	.	TRBV27	TRBJ1-4	TGTGCCAGCAGCGTCTTAGGTGGCAGAGTTAATGAAAAACTGTTTTTT	CASSVLGGRVNEKLFF
.	.	TRBV29-1	TRBJ2-7	TGCAGCGCCTCGACAGACCGCTACGAGCAGTACTTC	CSASTDRYEQYF
.	.	TRBV7-6	TRBJ1-4	TGTGCCAGCAGTTGGACTCCGGGAGAGCAGGAAAAACTGTTTTTT	CASSWTPGEQEKLFF
.	TRBD1	TRBV7-2	TRBJ1-3	TGTGCCAGCAGCTTAGTGACAGGGGCGAGCTCTGGAAACACCATATATTTT	CASSLVTGASSGNTIYF
.	TRBD1	TRBV5-1	TRBJ2-7	TGCGCCAGCAGCTTGGAAGGGACAGGGTGGAACGAGCAGTACTTC	CASSLEGTGWNEQYF
.	TRBD2	TRBV5-1	TRBJ2-3	TGCGCCTCCGGGGGACTAGGGGAGGCAGATACGCAGTATTTT	CASGGLGEADTQYF
.	.	TRBV5-1	TRBJ1-1	TGCGCCAGCAGCTTGGAAGGTGGGCCTGAAGCTTTCTTT	CASSLEGGPEAFF
.	TRBD1	TRBV4-3	TRBJ2-5	TGCGCCAGCAGCCAAACCCTCCTGGGGGACAGGACCCACCAAGAGACCCAGTACTTC	CASSQTLLGDRTHQETQYF
few	TRBD2	TRBV11-3	TRBJ2-1	TGTGCCAGCAGCTCAAGCGGGGGGGCCCTTGAGCAGTTCTTC	CASSSSGGALEQFF